These 4 T cell receptor beta chains were all obtained from the same sample, sequenced in a study of multiple sclerosis patients with progressive multifocal leukoencephalopathy. Time point specified: before natalizumab initiation. Measured with immunoSEQ multiplex PCR; TCRdb has only the in-frame clones, and not every one. The sample has fewer than 40,000 clones, 92% seen once. The specimen was PBMCs. The receptors derive from a young man with multiple sclerosis.

J is TRBJ2-4 and V is TRBV11-3, with D unresolved. The V gene lost 8 bases and the J gene lost 3 bases, with 14 bases spanning the gap. Germline V gene sequence: CDR1 SGHNT, CDR2 YENEEA. CDR3 length: 14 amino acids. As DNA, the CDR3 is TGTGCCAGCGGAACCCCCCCGGACAAAAACATTCAGTACTTC. This gives the protein CASGTPPDKNIQYF.

The chain carries TRBV11-2 and TRBJ1-3; TRBD1 agrees at 7 bases. CDR3 length equals 15 residues. J gave up 6 bases and V 6 bases, and 11 bases lay outside the gene matches. Germline assignment: CDR1 SGHAT and CDR2 FQNNGV. CDR3 loop: CASRKLRGLENTIYF. CDR3 sequence (DNA): TGTGCCAGCAGAAAACTCAGGGGGTTGGAAAACACCATATATTTT.

The rearrangement joins TRBV6-5 to TRBJ1-2; 8 bases line up with TRBD1. Germline trimming cut 3 bases from V and 8 bases from J; bases unmatched to any gene: 14. The CDR3 is 16 amino acids. Germline CDR1 MNHEY, CDR2 SVGAGI. DNA of the CDR3: TGTGCCAGCAGTTATTCGACCACAGGGGGATCGGGCGGCTACACCTTC. Protein product: CASSYSTTGGSGGYTF.

The rearrangement joins TRBV7-2 to TRBJ2-3; D remains ambiguous. CDR3 size: 14 residues. Trimming pared 5 bases from V and 0 bases from J, leaving 9 bases between. CDR1 and CDR2 (germline): SGHTA, FQGNSA. The CDR3 protein is CASSTSSSTDTQYF. The CDR3 nucleotides are TGTGCCAGCAGCACCAGTTCTAGCACAGATACGCAGTATTTT.